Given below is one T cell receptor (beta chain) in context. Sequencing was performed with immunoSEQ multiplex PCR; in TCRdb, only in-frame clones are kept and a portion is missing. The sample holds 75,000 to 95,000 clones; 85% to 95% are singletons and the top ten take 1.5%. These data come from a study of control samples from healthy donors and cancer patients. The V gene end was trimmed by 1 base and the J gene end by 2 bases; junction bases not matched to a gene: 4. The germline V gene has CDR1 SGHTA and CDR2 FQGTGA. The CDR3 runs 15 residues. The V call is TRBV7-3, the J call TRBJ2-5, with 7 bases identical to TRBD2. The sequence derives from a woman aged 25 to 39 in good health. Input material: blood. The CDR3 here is CASSLNGGMQETQYF. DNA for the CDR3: TGTGCCAGCAGCTTAAACGGGGGGATGCAAGAGACCCAGTACTTC.